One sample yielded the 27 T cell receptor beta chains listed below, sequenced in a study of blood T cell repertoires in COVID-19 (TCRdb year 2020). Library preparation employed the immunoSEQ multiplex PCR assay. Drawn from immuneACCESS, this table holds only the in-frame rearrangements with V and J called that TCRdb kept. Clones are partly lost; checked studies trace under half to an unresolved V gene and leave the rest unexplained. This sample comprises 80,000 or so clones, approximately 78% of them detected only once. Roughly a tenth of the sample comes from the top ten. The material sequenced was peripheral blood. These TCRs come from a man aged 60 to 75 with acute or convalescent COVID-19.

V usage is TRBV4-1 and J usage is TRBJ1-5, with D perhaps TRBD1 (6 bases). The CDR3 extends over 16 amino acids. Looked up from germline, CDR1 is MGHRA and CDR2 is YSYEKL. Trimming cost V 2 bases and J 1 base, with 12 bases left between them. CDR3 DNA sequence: TGCGCCAGCAGCCAACAGGGGTTTGGGAGCAATCAGCCCCAGCATTTT. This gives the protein CASSQQGFGSNQPQHF.

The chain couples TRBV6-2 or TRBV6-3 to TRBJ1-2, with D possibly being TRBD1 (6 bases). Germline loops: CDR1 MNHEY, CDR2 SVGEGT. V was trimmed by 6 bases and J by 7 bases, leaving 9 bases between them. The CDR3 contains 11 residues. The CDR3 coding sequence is TGTGCCAGCAGCACAGGGTTTGGCTACACCTTC. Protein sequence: CASSTGFGYTF.

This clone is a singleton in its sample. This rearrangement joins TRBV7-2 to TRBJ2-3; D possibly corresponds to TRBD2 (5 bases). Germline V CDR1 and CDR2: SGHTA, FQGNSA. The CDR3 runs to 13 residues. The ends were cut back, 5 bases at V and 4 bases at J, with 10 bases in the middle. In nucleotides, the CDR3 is TGTGCCAGCAGCCGACCTAGCTCAGATACGCAGTATTTT. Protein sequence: CASSRPSSDTQYF.

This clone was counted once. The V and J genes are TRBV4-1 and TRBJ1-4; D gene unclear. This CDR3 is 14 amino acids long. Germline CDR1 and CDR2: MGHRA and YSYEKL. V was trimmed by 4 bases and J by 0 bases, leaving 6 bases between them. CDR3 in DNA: TGCGCCAGCAGCCCCCATTCAACTAATGAAAAACTGTTTTTT. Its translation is CASSPHSTNEKLFF.

The CDR3: CASSLSPGQLLNTEAFF. The CDR3 region has the DNA TGTGCCAGCAGCTTAAGTCCGGGACAGCTATTGAACACTGAAGCTTTCTTT. The rearrangement uses TRBV7-3 and TRBJ1-1; TRBD1 matches 7 bases. Germline V lookup: CDR1 SGHTA, CDR2 FQGTGA. The V segment lost 1 base and the J segment 0 bases; nucleotides outside the gene matches: 8. This CDR3 contains 17 residues.

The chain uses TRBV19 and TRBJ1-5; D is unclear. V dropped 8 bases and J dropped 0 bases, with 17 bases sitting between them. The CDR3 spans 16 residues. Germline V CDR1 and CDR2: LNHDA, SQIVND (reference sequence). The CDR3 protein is CASGGFLGYSNQPQHF. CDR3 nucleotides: TGTGCCAGTGGAGGTTTCTTGGGCTATAGCAATCAGCCCCAGCATTTT.

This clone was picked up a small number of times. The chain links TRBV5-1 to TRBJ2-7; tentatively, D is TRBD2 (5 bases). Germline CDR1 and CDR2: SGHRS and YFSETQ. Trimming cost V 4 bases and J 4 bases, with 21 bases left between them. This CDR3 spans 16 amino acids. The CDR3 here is CASSKGEALKGYEQYF. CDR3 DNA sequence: TGCGCCAGCAGCAAGGGAGAGGCCCTGAAGGGTTACGAGCAGTACTTC.

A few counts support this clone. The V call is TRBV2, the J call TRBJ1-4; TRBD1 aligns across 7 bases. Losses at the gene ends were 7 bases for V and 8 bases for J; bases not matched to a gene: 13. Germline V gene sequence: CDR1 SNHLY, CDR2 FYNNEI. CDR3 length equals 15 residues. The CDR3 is CASTQQEGAREKLFF. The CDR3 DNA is TGTGCCAGCACCCAACAAGAGGGGGCTCGCGAAAAACTGTTTTTT. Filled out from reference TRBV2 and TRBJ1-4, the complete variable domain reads EPEVTQTPSHQVTQMGQEVILRCVPISNHLYFYWYRQILGQKVEFLVSFYNNEISEKSEIFDDQFSVERPDGSNFTLKIRSTKLEDSAMYFCASTQQEGAREKLFFGSGTQLSVL.

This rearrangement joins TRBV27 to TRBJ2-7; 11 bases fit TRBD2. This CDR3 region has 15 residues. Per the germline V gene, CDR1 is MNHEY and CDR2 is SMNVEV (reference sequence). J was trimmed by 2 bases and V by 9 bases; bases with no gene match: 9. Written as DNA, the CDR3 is TGTGCCAGTTCCACCCAGACTAGCGGGACCTACGAGCAGTACTTC. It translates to CASSTQTSGTYEQYF.

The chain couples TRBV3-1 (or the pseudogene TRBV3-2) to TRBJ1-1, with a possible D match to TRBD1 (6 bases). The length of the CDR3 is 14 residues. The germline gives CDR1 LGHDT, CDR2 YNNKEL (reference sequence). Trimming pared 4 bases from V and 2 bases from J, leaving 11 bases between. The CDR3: CASSPTGRNTEAFF. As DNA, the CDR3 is TGTGCCAGCAGCCCCACAGGGCGCAACACTGAAGCTTTCTTT.

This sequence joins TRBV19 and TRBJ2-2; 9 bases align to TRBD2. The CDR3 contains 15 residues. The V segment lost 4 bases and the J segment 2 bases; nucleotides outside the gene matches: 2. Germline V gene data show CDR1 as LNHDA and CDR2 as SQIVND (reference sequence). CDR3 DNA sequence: TGTGCCAGTAGTAGGCTAGCGGGAAACACCGGGGAGCTGTTTTTT. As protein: CASSRLAGNTGELFF.

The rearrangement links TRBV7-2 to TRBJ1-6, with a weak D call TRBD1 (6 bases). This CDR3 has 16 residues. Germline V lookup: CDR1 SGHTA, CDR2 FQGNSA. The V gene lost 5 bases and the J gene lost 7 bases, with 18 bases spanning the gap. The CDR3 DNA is TGTGCCAGCAGCCCTCGACAGGCTAGCTCCAATTCACCCCTCCACTTT. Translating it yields CASSPRQASSNSPLHF.

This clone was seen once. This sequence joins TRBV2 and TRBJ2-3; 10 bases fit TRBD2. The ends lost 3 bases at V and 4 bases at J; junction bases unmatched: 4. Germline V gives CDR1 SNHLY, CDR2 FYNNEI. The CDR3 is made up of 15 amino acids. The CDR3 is CASSDGLAGADTQYF. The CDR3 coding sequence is TGTGCCAGCAGTGATGGGCTAGCGGGGGCAGATACGCAGTATTTT. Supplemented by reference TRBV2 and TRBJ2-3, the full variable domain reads EPEVTQTPSHQVTQMGQEVILRCVPISNHLYFYWYRQILGQKVEFLVSFYNNEISEKSEIFDDQFSVERPDGSNFTLKIRSTKLEDSAMYFCASSDGLAGADTQYFGPGTRLTVL.

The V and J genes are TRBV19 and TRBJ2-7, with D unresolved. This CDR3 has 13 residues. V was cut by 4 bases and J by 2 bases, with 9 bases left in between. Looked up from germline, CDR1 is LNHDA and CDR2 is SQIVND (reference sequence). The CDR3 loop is CASSKTVPYEQYF. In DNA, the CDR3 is TGTGCCAGTAGTAAAACGGTCCCCTACGAGCAGTACTTC.

Here the CDR3 reads CAWSVNLGQNQPQHF. For the CDR3, the DNA is TGTGCCTGGAGTGTAAATTTGGGACAGAATCAGCCCCAGCATTTT. The chain carries TRBV30 and TRBJ1-5; TRBD1 aligns across 7 bases. The CDR3 runs to 15 residues. Per germline, CDR1 GTSNPN and CDR2 SVGIG (reference sequence). V lost 0 bases to trimming and J lost 4 bases; unmatched junction nucleotides: 6.

The CDR3 DNA follows: TGTGCCAGCAGCTTAGAAGGGAGCTACACTGAAGCTTTCTTT. It translates to CASSLEGSYTEAFF. The chain recombines TRBV7-3 with TRBJ1-1, with D unclear. This CDR3 comprises 14 residues. Trimming left V 2 bases short and J 3 bases short, with 10 bases between. Per germline, CDR1 SGHTA and CDR2 FQGTGA.

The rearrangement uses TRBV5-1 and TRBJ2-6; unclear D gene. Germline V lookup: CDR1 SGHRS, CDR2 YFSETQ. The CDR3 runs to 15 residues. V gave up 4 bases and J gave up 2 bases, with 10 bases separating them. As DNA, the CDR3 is TGCGCCAGCAGCCCCCGCGATCCTGGGGCCAACGTCCTGACTTTC. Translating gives CASSPRDPGANVLTF.

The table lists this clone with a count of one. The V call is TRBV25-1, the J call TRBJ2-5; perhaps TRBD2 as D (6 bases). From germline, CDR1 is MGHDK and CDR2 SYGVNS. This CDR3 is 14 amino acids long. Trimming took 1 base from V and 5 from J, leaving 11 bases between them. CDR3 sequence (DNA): TGTGCCAGCAGTGAATGGTCGGGGAGGGAGACCCAGTACTTC. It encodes CASSEWSGRETQYF.

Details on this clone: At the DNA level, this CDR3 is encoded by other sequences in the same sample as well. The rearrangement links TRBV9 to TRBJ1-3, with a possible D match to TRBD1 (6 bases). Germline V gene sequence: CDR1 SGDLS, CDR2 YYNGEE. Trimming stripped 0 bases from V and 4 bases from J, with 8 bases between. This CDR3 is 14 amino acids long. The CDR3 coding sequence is TGTGCCAGCAGCGTAGCGGGGGGCGGAAACACCATATATTTT. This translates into CASSVAGGGNTIYF.

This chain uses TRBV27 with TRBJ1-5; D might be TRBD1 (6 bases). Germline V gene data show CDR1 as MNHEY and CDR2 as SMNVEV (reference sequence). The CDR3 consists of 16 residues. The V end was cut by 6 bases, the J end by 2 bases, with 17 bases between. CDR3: CASSRRTAGGNQPQHF. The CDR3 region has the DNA TGTGCCAGCAGCCGACGGACAGCGGGGGGCAATCAGCCCCAGCATTTT.

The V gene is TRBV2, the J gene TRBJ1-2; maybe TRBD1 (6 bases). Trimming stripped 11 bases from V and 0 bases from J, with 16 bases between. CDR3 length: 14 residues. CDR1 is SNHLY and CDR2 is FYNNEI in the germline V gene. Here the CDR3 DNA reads TGTGCCGAAAAGGGGGGGCCGGCTAACTATGGCTACACCTTC. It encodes CAEKGGPANYGYTF.

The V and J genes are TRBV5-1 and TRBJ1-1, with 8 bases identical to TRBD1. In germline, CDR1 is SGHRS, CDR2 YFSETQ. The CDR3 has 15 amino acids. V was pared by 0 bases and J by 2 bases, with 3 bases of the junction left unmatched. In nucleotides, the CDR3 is TGCGCCAGCAGCTTGGCACAGGGGGACAACACTGAAGCTTTCTTT. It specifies CASSLAQGDNTEAFF.

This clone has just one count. The CDR3 reads CASSAAQGNTIYF. The CDR3 region has the DNA TGTGCCAGCAGCGCCGCTCAGGGAAACACCATATATTTT. The rearrangement uses TRBV7-9 and TRBJ1-3; D not resolved. V lost 5 bases to trimming and J lost 4 bases, with 9 bases between them. CDR1 SEHNR and CDR2 FQNEAQ come from the germline V gene (reference sequence). This CDR3 comprises 13 residues.

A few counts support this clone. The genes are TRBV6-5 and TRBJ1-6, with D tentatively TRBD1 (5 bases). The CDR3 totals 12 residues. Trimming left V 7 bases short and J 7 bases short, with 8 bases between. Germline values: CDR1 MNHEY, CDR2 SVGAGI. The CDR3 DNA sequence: TGTGCCAGCACCCGACAGAATTCACCCCTCCACTTT. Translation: CASTRQNSPLHF.

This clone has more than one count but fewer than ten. The CDR3 bases are TGTGCCAGCAGTTTGGCGGGCGCATGGAATGAGCAGTTCTTC. Protein product: CASSLAGAWNEQFF. The chain carries TRBV28 and TRBJ2-1, with D tentatively TRBD2 (5 bases). The CDR3 is made up of 14 amino acids. V dropped 3 bases and J dropped 7 bases, with 13 bases sitting between them. CDR1 MDHEN and CDR2 SYDVKM come from the germline V gene.

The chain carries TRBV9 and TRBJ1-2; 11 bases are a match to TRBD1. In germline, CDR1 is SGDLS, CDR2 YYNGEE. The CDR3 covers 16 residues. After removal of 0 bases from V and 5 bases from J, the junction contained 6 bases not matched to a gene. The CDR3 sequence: CASSVGGQGAGYGYTF. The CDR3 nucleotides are TGTGCCAGCAGCGTAGGAGGACAGGGGGCGGGATATGGCTACACCTTC.

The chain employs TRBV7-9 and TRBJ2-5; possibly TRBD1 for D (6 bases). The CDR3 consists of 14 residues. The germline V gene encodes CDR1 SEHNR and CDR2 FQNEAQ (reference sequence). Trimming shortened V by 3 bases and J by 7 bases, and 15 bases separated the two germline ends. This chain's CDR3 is CASSLDRGAGTQYF. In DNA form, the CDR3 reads TGTGCCAGCAGCTTGGACAGAGGGGCAGGGACCCAGTACTTC.